This is a list of T cell receptor beta chains from one sample in a study of cytomegalovirus exposure and HLA in healthy donors. Libraries were prepared by immunoSEQ multiplex PCR; TCRdb keeps only in-frame clonotypes and omits some of them. The sample shows around 170,000 clones, around nine tenths of them seen only once. The sequenced sample was PBMCs. All receptors derive from a man between 18 and 35 years old in good health and CMV-seronegative. The CDR3 runs from the conserved cysteine through the conserved F or W. Each record gives: J gene, V gene, D gene, clone size, CDR3 protein, CDR3 DNA. The D gene is left open where the match is weak. Some rows mark clone size as missing; the rest say once, few, many or name a class of expanded clone.

TRBJ1-5,TRBV19,NA,NA,CASSISVNSNQPQHF,TGTGCCAGTAGTATAAGCGTTAATAGCAATCAGCCCCAGCATTTT
TRBJ2-1,TRBV7-2,TRBD2,NA,CASSLTGWGSGKRNEQFF,TGTGCCAGCAGCCTAACAGGCTGGGGCAGCGGGAAGAGGAATGAGCAGTTCTTC
TRBJ2-3,TRBV5-1,NA,NA,CASSLFRRGLLTADTQYF,TGCGCCAGCAGCTTGTTCCGGCGGGGTCTATTAACAGCAGATACGCAGTATTTT
TRBJ1-2,TRBV4-1,TRBD1,NA,CASSQSGGIGTGHKEWGYTF,TGCGCCAGCAGCCAATCAGGAGGGATAGGGACAGGACATAAGGAATGGGGCTACACCTTC
TRBJ1-4,TRBV28,TRBD1,NA,CASSNSLGQGAAF,TGTGCCAGCAGTAATAGCCTCGGACAGGGGGCTGCTTTT
TRBJ2-3,TRBV11-2,TRBD2,NA,CASRIAGGADTQYF,TGTGCCAGCCGAATAGCGGGGGGGGCAGATACGCAGTATTTT
TRBJ1-2,TRBV6-1,TRBD1,NA,CASSRGQAYGYTF,TGTGCCAGCAGTCGAGGACAGGCCTATGGCTACACCTTC
TRBJ2-7,TRBV7-9,NA,NA,CASSFEAPGEQYF,TGTGCCAGCAGCTTTGAAGCACCGGGCGAGCAGTACTTC
TRBJ2-2,TRBV29-1,NA,NA,CSVGWGGGAGELFF,TGCAGCGTTGGTTGGGGGGGCGGGGCCGGGGAGCTGTTTTTT
TRBJ1-4,TRBV10-3,NA,NA,CAIRDNHNEKLFF,TGTGCCATCAGGGACAACCATAATGAAAAACTGTTTTTT
TRBJ2-1,TRBV5-4,TRBD1,NA,CASRRFTGAEQFF,TGTGCCAGCAGACGATTTACAGGGGCTGAGCAGTTCTTC
TRBJ2-2,TRBV5-6,NA,NA,CASSLGSQRVNTGELFF,TGTGCCAGCAGCTTGGGTTCGCAGAGGGTGAACACCGGGGAGCTGTTTTTT
TRBJ1-1,TRBV4-1,NA,NA,CASSQEAKGRVDEAFF,TGCGCCAGCAGCCAAGAGGCGAAGGGGAGGGTCGATGAAGCTTTCTTT
TRBJ1-2,TRBV7-9,NA,NA,CASSFEGEGLSGYTF,TGTGCCAGCAGCTTTGAGGGCGAGGGTTTAAGCGGCTACACCTTC
TRBJ1-1,TRBV11-2,NA,NA,CASSLAFGGMNTEAFF,TGTGCCAGCAGCTTAGCGTTTGGGGGGATGAACACTGAAGCTTTCTTT
TRBJ2-3,TRBV5-4,TRBD1,few,CASSLPTGGDRKDTQYF,TGTGCCAGCAGCTTACCGACAGGGGGCGATAGAAAAGATACGCAGTATTTT
TRBJ1-6,TRBV5-4,NA,NA,CASSLGRGNNSPLHF,TGTGCCAGCAGCTTGGGTCGGGGAAATAATTCACCCCTCCACTTT
TRBJ1-1,TRBV7-8,NA,NA,CASSGGGEVNTEAFF,TGTGCCAGCTCTGGAGGAGGGGAGGTGAACACTGAAGCTTTCTTT
TRBJ1-5,TRBV14,NA,few,CASSHSGEPQHF,TGTGCCAGCAGCCACTCCGGGGAGCCCCAGCATTTT
TRBJ1-2,TRBV25-1,TRBD1,NA,CASSARTGKDLLGYTF,TGTGCCAGCAGTGCCCGGACAGGGAAAGATTTGTTGGGCTACACCTTC
TRBJ1-1,TRBV29-1,TRBD1,few,CSVSGTGWSEAFF,TGCAGCGTTTCCGGGACAGGGTGGTCTGAAGCTTTCTTT
TRBJ2-3,TRBV19,TRBD2,NA,CASSIRTSGRDTQYF,TGTGCCAGTAGTATCAGGACTAGCGGGAGAGATACGCAGTATTTT
TRBJ1-5,TRBV5-1,NA,NA,CASSLVAGDRQPQHF,TGCGCCAGCAGCTTGGTTGCAGGGGACCGTCAGCCCCAGCATTTT
TRBJ2-2,TRBV5-1,TRBD2,NA,CASSDLAGGPGELFF,TGCGCCAGCAGCGACTTAGCGGGAGGGCCGGGGGAGCTGTTTTTT
TRBJ1-2,TRBV18,NA,NA,CASSQTTATNYGYTF,TGTGCCAGCTCACAAACGACAGCTACTAACTATGGCTACACCTTC
TRBJ2-2,TRBV6-5,NA,NA,CASSYSTEEELFF,TGTGCCAGCAGTTACTCGACCGAGGAGGAGCTGTTTTTT
TRBJ2-5,TRBV18,TRBD1,NA,CASSQTGQTQYF,TGTGCCAGCTCACAGACAGGGCAGACCCAGTACTTC
TRBJ1-3,TRBV18,NA,NA,CASSPAVSGNTIYF,TGTGCCAGCTCACCAGCAGTATCGGGAAACACCATATATTTT
TRBJ1-4,TRBV11-2,TRBD1,NA,CASRQDRGPNEKLFF,TGTGCCAGCAGACAAGACAGGGGGCCGAATGAAAAACTGTTTTTT
TRBJ2-5,TRBV5-1,TRBD2,NA,CASSLPRTSGGVETQYF,TGCGCCAGCAGCTTGCCACGGACTAGCGGGGGGGTGGAGACCCAGTACTTC
TRBJ2-2,TRBV6-5,TRBD2,NA,CASSYGGGRATGELFF,TGTGCCAGCAGTTATGGCGGCGGGAGGGCCACCGGGGAGCTGTTTTTT
TRBJ2-7,TRBV27,TRBD1,NA,CATADRAPYEQYF,TGTGCCACCGCGGACAGGGCTCCCTACGAGCAGTACTTC
TRBJ2-5,TRBV5-6,NA,NA,CASSPVNGQETQYF,TGTGCCAGCAGCCCCGTAAACGGCCAAGAGACCCAGTACTTC
TRBJ2-1,TRBV2,TRBD2,NA,CASSEIAGTMNEQFF,TGTGCCAGCAGTGAAATAGCGGGAACGATGAATGAGCAGTTCTTC
TRBJ1-4,TRBV7-9,NA,NA,CASSPVDSSWVEKLFF,TGTGCCAGCAGCCCGGTCGACAGTTCGTGGGTGGAAAAACTGTTTTTT
TRBJ2-1,TRBV5-5,TRBD2,NA,CASSTTGGAESNEQFF,TGTGCCAGCAGCACGACCGGGGGGGCTGAATCGAATGAGCAGTTCTTC
TRBJ2-5,TRBV5-6,TRBD2,NA,CASSPLYSGMGTEETQYF,TGTGCCAGCAGCCCTTTATACAGCGGGATGGGCACCGAAGAGACCCAGTACTTC
TRBJ2-1,TRBV7-7,NA,NA,CASSLKWEVEQFF,TGTGCTAGCAGCTTAAAGTGGGAGGTTGAGCAGTTCTTC
TRBJ2-2,TRBV6-1,TRBD1,NA,CASSVRTGRAGELFF,TGTGCCAGCAGTGTGAGGACAGGGCGGGCCGGGGAGCTGTTTTTT
TRBJ1-5,TRBV19,NA,NA,CASSINVAYNQPQHF,TGTGCCAGTAGTATTAATGTCGCCTACAATCAGCCCCAGCATTTT
TRBJ2-3,TRBV4-3,NA,NA,CASSQGRVGDTQYF,TGCGCCAGCAGCCAAGGGCGGGTTGGAGATACGCAGTATTTT
TRBJ2-2,TRBV10-3,NA,NA,CAISESRETNTGELFF,TGTGCCATCAGTGAGTCGAGGGAAACGAACACCGGGGAGCTGTTTTTT
TRBJ1-4,TRBV11-2,NA,NA,CASSLVGGIGEKLFF,TGTGCCAGCAGCTTAGTGGGAGGGATAGGTGAAAAACTGTTTTTT
TRBJ1-1,TRBV6-5,NA,NA,CASSYLDTNTEAFF,TGTGCCAGCAGTTACCTCGACACCAACACTGAAGCTTTCTTT
TRBJ1-2,TRBV6-5,NA,NA,CASSSRDTGYTF,TGTGCCAGCAGCTCTCGGGACACTGGCTACACCTTC
TRBJ1-5,TRBV6-1,NA,NA,CASTGRVNQPQHF,TGTGCCAGCACTGGGCGGGTTAATCAGCCCCAGCATTTT
TRBJ1-2,TRBV19,NA,NA,CASSIEGGSGGYTF,TGTGCCAGTAGTATAGAAGGCGGGTCCGGTGGCTACACCTTC